Below are 30 T cell receptor beta chains sequenced from a single sample in a study of CD8+ T cells in alopecia areata. Reverse transcription of extracted RNA yielded cDNA, which provided the sequencing template. Sequencing used immunoSEQ multiplex PCR; TCRdb keeps in-frame clones, though not all of them. The profile shows around 190,000 clones, roughly three fifths of them singletons. Sample: CD8+ T cells sorted from blood. The source is a human donor in good health.

The CDR3 loop reads CASSLGDRDFYGYTF. CDR3 DNA sequence: TGTGCCAGCAGCTTAGGCGACAGGGATTTCTATGGCTACACCTTC. The chain joins TRBV11-2 to TRBJ1-2; TRBD1 aligns across 7 bases. With 1 base clipped from V and 4 bases from J, the junction kept 6 bases outside the gene matches. Germline assignment: CDR1 SGHAT and CDR2 FQNNGV. This CDR3 is 15 amino acids long.

The chain recombines TRBV4-3 with TRBJ2-1; 9 bases map to TRBD2. The CDR3 sequence is 17 residues long. V trimming: 3 bases; J trimming: 4 bases; junction bases outside the gene matches: 10. In germline, CDR1 is LGHNA, CDR2 YSLEER. In nucleotides, the CDR3 is TGCGCCAGCAGCCACGCCGCGGAGCGGGGGGCTTACAATGAGCAGTTCTTC. Encoded protein: CASSHAAERGAYNEQFF.

The rearrangement uses TRBV5-6 and TRBJ2-1; D assignment may be TRBD1 or TRBD2 (6 bases each). This CDR3 spans 14 amino acids. The V and J ends lost 2 bases and 6 bases respectively, with 12 bases between them. CDR1 is SGHDT and CDR2 is YYEEEE in the germline V gene. The CDR3 coding sequence is TGTGCCAGCAGCTTAGGAGGGGGACCCAATGAGCAGTTCTTC. Amino acid sequence: CASSLGGGPNEQFF. The full variable domain, its missing parts supplied by reference TRBV5-6 and TRBJ2-1, is DAGVTQSPTHLIKTRGQQVTLRCSPKSGHDTVSWYQQALGQGPQFIFQYYEEEERQRGNFPDRFSGHQFPNYSSELNVNALLLGDSALYLCASSLGGGPNEQFFGPGTRLTVL.

The chain joins TRBV30 to TRBJ2-2; D uncertain. Trimming took 2 bases from V and 6 from J, leaving 4 bases between them. This CDR3 comprises 11 residues. Germline V gene lookup returns CDR1 GTSNPN and CDR2 SVGIG (reference sequence). The CDR3 nucleotides are TGTGCCTGGAGTAGCCCCGGGGAGCTGTTTTTT. Translated, it gives CAWSSPGELFF.

Only one count was recorded for this clone. The chain combines TRBV9 with TRBJ2-1; D is tentatively TRBD1 or TRBD2 (5 bases each). Germline lookup yields CDR1 SGDLS and CDR2 YYNGEE. This CDR3 contains 14 residues. The germline V and J ends were trimmed by 0 bases and 9 bases, with 13 bases remaining between them. CDR3 in DNA: TGTGCCAGCAGCGTAGGACAGAGGGTCGGTGAGCAGTTCTTC. This sequence encodes CASSVGQRVGEQFF. Together with reference TRBV9 and TRBJ2-1, the CDR3 gives the full variable domain: DSGVTQTPKHLITATGQRVTLRCSPRSGDLSVYWYQQSLDQGLQFLIQYYNGEERAKGNILERFSAQQFPDLHSELNLSSLELGDSALYFCASSVGQRVGEQFFGPGTRLTVL.

The gene calls are TRBV9 and TRBJ2-2; 7 bases are a match to TRBD1. V lost 0 bases, J lost 1 base, and 9 bases stayed unmatched. The CDR3 length is 18 residues. From germline, CDR1 is SGDLS and CDR2 YYNGEE. CDR3 DNA sequence: TGTGCCAGCAGCGTAGCGGGCAGGGGGTTTTTGAACACCGGGGAGCTGTTTTTT. Encoded protein: CASSVAGRGFLNTGELFF.

This clone was seen more than once but under ten times. The rearrangement joins TRBV6-4 to TRBJ1-5, with D unclear. The length of the CDR3 is 11 residues. CDR1 is MRHNA and CDR2 is SNTAGT in the germline V gene. Trimming removed 10 bases at V and 3 bases at J, with 7 bases between. CDR3 coding DNA: TGTGCCACCTCCTCCAATCAGCCCCAGCATTTT. Translating gives CATSSNQPQHF.

V and J are TRBV29-1 and TRBJ2-5; TRBD1 matches 9 bases. V dropped 2 bases and J dropped 5; count of bases not matched to a gene: 15. The CDR3 is 17 residues long. Looked up from germline, CDR1 is SQVTM and CDR2 is ANQGSEA. The CDR3 nucleotides are TGCAGCGTTGAAAACCTTGCGGGACAGGGTTTTGACGAGACCCAGTACTTC. Translating it yields CSVENLAGQGFDETQYF.

This clone was found a few times. This chain connects TRBV28 to TRBJ2-1; a weak D match, TRBD2 (5 bases). Trimming took 6 bases from V and 5 from J, leaving 17 bases between them. The length of the CDR3 is 15 residues. Germline values: CDR1 MDHEN, CDR2 SYDVKM. As DNA, the CDR3 is TGTGCCAGCAGAGAGGGCTACAAGGATAACAATGAGCAGTTCTTC. Translating it yields CASREGYKDNNEQFF.

The rearrangement links TRBV10-2 to TRBJ2-7; D is possibly TRBD2 (6 bases). This CDR3 is 13 amino acids long. The germline gives CDR1 WSHSY, CDR2 SAAADI. The ends were cut back, 2 bases at V and 4 bases at J, with 9 bases in the middle. This CDR3 is CASSEGGWYEQYF. CDR3 sequence (DNA): TGCGCCAGCAGTGAGGGAGGGTGGTACGAGCAGTACTTC.

The CDR3 DNA follows: TGCAGCGTTGAGTGGCAGAACCCCTACGAGCAGTACTTC. This codes for CSVEWQNPYEQYF. The rearrangement joins TRBV29-1 to TRBJ2-7; D is undetermined. This CDR3 comprises 13 residues. The germline V gene encodes CDR1 SQVTM and CDR2 ANQGSEA. V lost 3 bases to trimming and J lost 2 bases, with 11 bases between them.

V and J are TRBV15 and TRBJ1-2; TRBD1 is a possible D gene (5 bases). Germline assignment: CDR1 LNHNV and CDR2 YYDKDF (reference sequence). Trimming removed 5 bases from V and 1 base from J, with 11 bases in between. This CDR3 is 14 amino acids long. Here the CDR3 reads CATSADSLNYGYTF. The CDR3 coding sequence is TGTGCCACCAGCGCCGACAGCCTTAACTATGGCTACACCTTC.

The genes are TRBV29-1 and TRBJ2-7, with no clear D. There are 12 residues in the CDR3. Trimming left V 1 base short and J 3 bases short, with 7 bases between. Germline V gene lookup returns CDR1 SQVTM and CDR2 ANQGSEA. The CDR3 coding sequence is TGCAGCGTTGAAGTTAGGGTCTACGAGCAGTACTTC. This gives the protein CSVEVRVYEQYF.

As for this clone: Other nucleotide sequences from this sample produce the same CDR3. The V call is TRBV27, the J call TRBJ2-7; a possible D gene is TRBD2 (5 bases). The CDR3 consists of 13 residues. Germline CDR1 is MNHEY and CDR2 is SMNVEV (reference sequence). Trimming left V 2 bases short and J 0 bases short, with 5 bases between. CDR3 residues: CASSLSGSYEQYF. The CDR3 nucleotides read TGTGCCAGCAGTTTAAGCGGCTCCTACGAGCAGTACTTC.

The CDR3 protein is CATSRDRRQGIDQPQHF. In nucleotides, the CDR3 is TGTGCCACCAGCAGAGATAGGCGGCAGGGAATTGATCAGCCCCAGCATTTT. The chain combines TRBV15 with TRBJ1-5; TRBD1 might be the D (5 bases). From germline, CDR1 is LNHNV and CDR2 YYDKDF (reference sequence). The length of the CDR3 is 17 residues. Between the trimmed V and J ends, which lost 0 bases and 5 bases, there was a span of 17 bases.

This clone was counted a single time. The rearrangement links TRBV5-1 to TRBJ2-7, with 8 positions matching TRBD2. The CDR3 has 13 amino acids. CDR1 and CDR2 (germline): SGHRS, YFSETQ. Unmatched junction bases numbered 2, after V lost 0 bases and J lost 6 bases. CDR3 bases: TGCGCCAGCAGCTTGGGACTAGCGTTCGAGCAGTACTTC. Its protein is CASSLGLAFEQYF.

The chain combines TRBV4-1 with TRBJ2-3, with 7 positions matching TRBD2. There are 15 residues in the CDR3. Losses at the gene ends were 3 bases for V and 0 bases for J; bases not matched to a gene: 3. Germline loops: CDR1 MGHRA, CDR2 YSYEKL. CDR3 amino acids: CASSHGTTSTDTQYF. As DNA, the CDR3 is TGCGCCAGCAGCCACGGGACTACTAGCACAGATACGCAGTATTTT.

This rearrangement joins TRBV2 to TRBJ1-2; D is unresolved. This CDR3 is 12 amino acids long. Germline V gene lookup returns CDR1 SNHLY and CDR2 FYNNEI. The V end was cut by 2 bases, the J end by 8 bases, with 9 bases between. The CDR3 coding sequence is TGTGCCAGCAGTGAATTACGGGAGGGCTACACCTTC. Residues: CASSELREGYTF.

There are a few counts of this clone. The chain recombines TRBV27 with TRBJ2-7; D call uncertain. This CDR3 comprises 14 residues. The V gene's germline CDR1 is MNHEY and CDR2 SMNVEV (reference sequence). The V end lost 5 bases, the J end lost 0 bases, and 11 bases lay between the germline ends. The CDR3 loop reads CASSRRSPSYEQYF. CDR3 coding DNA: TGTGCCAGCAGTCGGCGGAGCCCCTCCTACGAGCAGTACTTC.

For this clone: The same CDR3 arises from other DNA sequences in this sample as well. The chain recombines TRBV29-1 with TRBJ1-1; possible D gene TRBD1, 5 bases. This CDR3 has 12 amino acids. The germline CDR1 and CDR2 sequences are SQVTM and ANQGSEA. V was trimmed by 7 bases and J by 0 bases, leaving 9 bases between them. The CDR3, as DNA: TGCAGCGCCGGGACGGTGAACACTGAAGCTTTCTTT. It encodes CSAGTVNTEAFF.

J is TRBJ1-2 and V is TRBV27; 10 nucleotides agree with TRBD1. The trim removed 7 bases at V and 3 bases at J, leaving 5 bases unmatched. CDR1 is MNHEY, CDR2 SMNVEV, per germline (reference sequence). This CDR3 has 14 amino acids. The CDR3 DNA is TGTGCCAGCAAGACAGGGGGCGGCTACTATGGCTACACCTTC. It yields the protein CASKTGGGYYGYTF.

The chain employs TRBV20-1 and TRBJ1-1, with D possibly matching TRBD1 (5 bases). Looked up from germline, CDR1 is DFQATT and CDR2 is SNEGSKA (reference sequence). This CDR3 spans 11 amino acids. The CDR3 spells CSLIRGTEAFF. DNA of the CDR3: TGCAGCCTGATACGGGGGACTGAAGCTTTCTTT.

This clone was counted between two and nine times. The rearrangement uses TRBV7-2 and TRBJ2-1; D is undetermined. Germline V gene sequence: CDR1 SGHTA, CDR2 FQGNSA. The CDR3 contains 12 residues. Trimming cost V 1 base and J 10 bases, with 8 bases left between them. CDR3: CASSLGLREQFF. CDR3 nucleotides: TGTGCCAGCAGCTTAGGGCTTCGCGAGCAGTTCTTC.

The V call is TRBV29-1, the J call TRBJ1-2; D is uncertain. CDR3 length equals 14 residues. Germline V gene data show CDR1 as SQVTM and CDR2 as ANQGSEA. The V gene lost 0 bases and the J gene lost 4 bases, with 12 bases spanning the gap. The CDR3 nucleotides read TGCAGCGTTGAAGATCTTGAGGAAGTCTATGGCTACACCTTC. Residues: CSVEDLEEVYGYTF.

The rearrangement links TRBV7-8 to TRBJ2-7; D is unresolved. Trimming cost V 1 base and J 4 bases, with 8 bases left between them. The germline CDR1 and CDR2 sequences are SGHVS and FQNEAQ. The CDR3 has 13 residues. In nucleotides, the CDR3 is TGTGCCAGCAGCTTAGGGGGATTGTACGAGCAGTACTTC. This translates into CASSLGGLYEQYF.

The rearrangement uses TRBV4-1 and TRBJ2-5, with 7 bases fitting TRBD2. V shed 5 bases, J shed 4 bases, and the junction held 13 bases outside the gene matches. CDR1 is MGHRA and CDR2 is YSYEKL in the germline V gene. The CDR3 totals 16 residues. The CDR3 region is CASSGDYASWLETQYF. In DNA, the CDR3 is TGCGCCAGCAGCGGGGACTACGCCTCTTGGTTAGAGACCCAGTACTTC.

CDR3 loop: CASSQDRGLEETQYF. Written as DNA, the CDR3 is TGCGCCAGCAGCCAAGATCGGGGACTCGAAGAGACCCAGTACTTC. The chain has TRBV4-1 and TRBJ2-5, with D tentatively TRBD2 (6 bases). The CDR3 runs 15 residues. Per the germline V gene, CDR1 is MGHRA and CDR2 is YSYEKL. V was pared by 0 bases and J by 3 bases, with 11 bases between.

The rearrangement uses TRBV29-1 and TRBJ2-3; D may be TRBD1 (5 bases). The CDR3 is 17 amino acids. The germline V gene has CDR1 SQVTM and CDR2 ANQGSEA. V gave up 2 bases and J gave up 2 bases, with 20 bases separating them. Here the CDR3 DNA reads TGCAGCGTTGAACCGCAACCAGACAGACAACCCACAGATACGCAGTATTTT. Protein sequence: CSVEPQPDRQPTDTQYF.

This clone appeared many times. This chain connects TRBV4-1 to TRBJ1-5; the match to TRBD1 covers 7 bases. The germline gives CDR1 MGHRA, CDR2 YSYEKL. The CDR3 consists of 16 residues. V shed 2 bases, J shed 7 bases, and the junction held 11 bases outside the gene matches. CDR3 nucleotide sequence: TGCGCCAGCAGCCAATCTGGGACAGCGGTATTCCAGCCCCAGCATTTT. Amino acids: CASSQSGTAVFQPQHF.

About this clone itself: This same CDR3 is encoded by further DNA sequences in the sample. The CDR3 spells CASSPGYGYTF. CDR3 DNA: TGTGCCAGCAGCCCCGGCTATGGCTACACCTTC. The chain is built from TRBV9 and TRBJ1-2; D uncertain. Germline lookup yields CDR1 SGDLS and CDR2 YYNGEE. The length of the CDR3 is 11 residues. Between the trimmed V and J ends, which lost 4 bases and 4 bases, there was a span of 5 bases.